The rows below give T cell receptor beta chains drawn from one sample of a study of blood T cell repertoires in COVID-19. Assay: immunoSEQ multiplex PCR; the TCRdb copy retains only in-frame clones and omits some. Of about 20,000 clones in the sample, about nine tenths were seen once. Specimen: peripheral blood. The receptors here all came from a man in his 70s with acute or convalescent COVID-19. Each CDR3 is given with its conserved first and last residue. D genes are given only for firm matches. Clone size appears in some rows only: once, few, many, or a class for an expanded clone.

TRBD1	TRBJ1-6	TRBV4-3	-	TGCGCCAGCAGCCGCTCTACTACAGGGGGCCAGTCACCCCTCCACTTT	CASSRSTTGGQSPLHF
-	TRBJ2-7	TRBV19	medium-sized	TGTGCCAGTAGTATTCGAGGATCCTCCTACGAGCAGTACTTC	CASSIRGSSYEQYF
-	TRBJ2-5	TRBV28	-	TGTGCCAGCAGTAGGGGGGGCTCAGAGACCCAGTACTTC	CASSRGGSETQYF
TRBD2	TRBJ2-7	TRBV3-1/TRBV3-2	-	TGTGCCAGCCAAGCTCGCGGGGGAAGTTCCTACGAGCAGTACTTC	CASQARGGSSYEQYF
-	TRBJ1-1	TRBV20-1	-	TGCAGTGCTAGTCCCCTTATGACTAACACTGAAGCTTTCTTT	CSASPLMTNTEAFF
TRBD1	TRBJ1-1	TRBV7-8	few	TGTGCCAGCAGCTTAGGGCAGGGGGCGAGAACTGAAGCTTTCTTT	CASSLGQGARTEAFF
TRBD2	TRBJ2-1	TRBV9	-	TGTGCCAGCAGCCCTATCTGGACTAGCGGGTACAATGAGCAGTTCTTC	CASSPIWTSGYNEQFF
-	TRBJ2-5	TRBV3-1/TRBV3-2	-	TGTGCCAGCAGCGTTATCGGGGAGACCCAGTACTTC	CASSVIGETQYF
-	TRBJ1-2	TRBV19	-	TGTGCCAGTAGTTATTTCAAGACAGACCTATTCTTC	CASSYFKTDLFF
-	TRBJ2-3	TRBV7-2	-	TGTGCCAGCAGCCGCCCGATGGGAGGACTCACTACAGATACGCAGTATTTT	CASSRPMGGLTTDTQYF
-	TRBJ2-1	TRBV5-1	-	TGCGCCAGCAGCTTGGAAGGGGAAGTCTGGAATGAGCAGTTCTTC	CASSLEGEVWNEQFF
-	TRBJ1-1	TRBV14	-	TGTGCCAGCAGCGTGGGGGCGCGGACTGAAGCTTTCTTT	CASSVGARTEAFF
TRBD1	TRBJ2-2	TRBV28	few	TGTGCCAGCAGTATGACCGGGACAGGGGGCTCCGGGGAGCTGTTTTTT	CASSMTGTGGSGELFF
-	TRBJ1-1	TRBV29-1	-	TGCAGCGTCTCCAGGGTGGGGACTGAAGCTTTCTTT	CSVSRVGTEAFF
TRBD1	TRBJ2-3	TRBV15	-	TGTGCCACCAGCAGAGTCACAGGGGGTGAAAGGGATACGCAGTATTTT	CATSRVTGGERDTQYF
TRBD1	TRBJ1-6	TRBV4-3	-	TGCGCCAGCAGCCAAGTAGGCGGGGGGCCACAGGGGAGCTCCTATAATTCACCCCTCCACTTT	CASSQVGGGPQGSSYNSPLHF
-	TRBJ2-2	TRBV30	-	TGTGCCTGGAGGTTGCTTCGCAGGGCGGCCGGGGAGCTGTTTTTT	CAWRLLRRAAGELFF
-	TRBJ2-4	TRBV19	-	TGTGCCAGTAGCGACAGGCGGAACATTCAGTACTTC	CASSDRRNIQYF
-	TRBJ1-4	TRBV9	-	TGTGCCAGCAGCAGATTGATTGCGGTCGCGAATGAAAAACTGTTTTTT	CASSRLIAVANEKLFF
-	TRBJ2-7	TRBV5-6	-	TGTGCCAGCAAACTACAGGGAAACGAGCAGTACTTC	CASKLQGNEQYF
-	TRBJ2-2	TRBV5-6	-	TGTGCCAGCAGCTTGGTCAGGGGTGGCGGGGAGCTGTTTTTT	CASSLVRGGGELFF
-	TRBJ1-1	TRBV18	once	TGTGCCAGCTCACCAAAGGGACAGAACACTGAAGCTTTCTTT	CASSPKGQNTEAFF
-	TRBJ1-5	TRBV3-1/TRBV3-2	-	TGTGCCAGCAGCAGGGGAGGGCCCAATCAGCCCCAGCATTTT	CASSRGGPNQPQHF
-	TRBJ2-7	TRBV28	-	TGTGCCATAACAACGACAGCCTCCTACGAGCAGTACTTC	CAITTTASYEQYF
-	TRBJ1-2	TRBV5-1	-	TGCGCCAGCAGCTTGGACAGTAACTATGGCTACACCTTC	CASSLDSNYGYTF
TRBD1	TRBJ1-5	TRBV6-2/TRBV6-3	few	TGTGCCAGCAGTTACTCGACCACAGGGGTCGGTCAGCCCCAGCATTTT	CASSYSTTGVGQPQHF
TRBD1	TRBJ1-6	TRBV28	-	TGTGCCAGCAGTCGACAGGGTGAATCACCCCTCCACTTT	CASSRQGESPLHF
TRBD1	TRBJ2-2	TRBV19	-	TGTGCCAGTAGGCGGGACAGGGAAAACACCGGGGAGCTGTTTTTT	CASRRDRENTGELFF
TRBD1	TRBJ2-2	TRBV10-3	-	TGTGCCATCAGTGAGTCCGAGGGGGCGGCCGGGGAGCTGTTTTTT	CAISESEGAAGELFF
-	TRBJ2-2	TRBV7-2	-	TGTGCCAGCAGCTTAGACGTCAGGACCGGGGAGCTGTTTTTT	CASSLDVRTGELFF
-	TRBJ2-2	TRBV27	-	TGTGCCAGCAGTTTGAAGCCAACCGGGGAGCTGTTTTTT	CASSLKPTGELFF
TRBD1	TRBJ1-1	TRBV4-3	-	TGCGCCAGCAGCCAAGATGGAGCAGGACAGGCCAGGGCGGACGGGGACACTGAAGCTTTCTTT	CASSQDGAGQARADGDTEAFF
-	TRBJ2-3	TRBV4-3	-	TGCGCCAGCAGCCAAACAGTCACTAGCACAGATACGCAGTATTTT	CASSQTVTSTDTQYF
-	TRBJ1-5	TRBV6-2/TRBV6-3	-	TGTGCCAGCAGTTACGGACGGGGTAATCAGCCCCAGCATTTT	CASSYGRGNQPQHF
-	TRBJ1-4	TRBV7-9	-	TGTGCCAGCAGCTTAGCCGGGAGTGAAAAACTGTTTTTT	CASSLAGSEKLFF
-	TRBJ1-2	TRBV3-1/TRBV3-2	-	TGTGCCAGCAGCCAGGGGCTCAGAGCTAACTATGGCTACACCTTC	CASSQGLRANYGYTF
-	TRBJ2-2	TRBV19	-	TGTGCCAGTAGTCCGCGACTAGGGAACACCGGGGAGCTGTTTTTT	CASSPRLGNTGELFF
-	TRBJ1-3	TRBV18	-	TGTGCCAGCTCACCCCGACAGCGTAACTCTGGAAACACCATATATTTT	CASSPRQRNSGNTIYF
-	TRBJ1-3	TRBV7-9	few	TGTGCCAGCAGCGCGAGGCATTGGGACACCAGCTCTGGAAACACCATATATTTT	CASSARHWDTSSGNTIYF
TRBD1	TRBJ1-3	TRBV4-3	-	TGCGCCAGCAGCCAAGATAGGACAGGGTCGGCGGGAAACACCATATATTTT	CASSQDRTGSAGNTIYF
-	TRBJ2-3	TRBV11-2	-	TGTGCCAGCAGCCTTTTCCGGGAGAGGGATACGCAGTATTTT	CASSLFRERDTQYF
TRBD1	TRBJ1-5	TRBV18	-	TGTGCCAGCTCACCAACGACGGCAGGGGGCTATAGCAATCAGCCCCAGCATTTT	CASSPTTAGGYSNQPQHF
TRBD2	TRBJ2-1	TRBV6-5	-	TGTGCCAGCAGTTACTCTACGGGAGGCGGCTACAATGAGCAGTTCTTC	CASSYSTGGGYNEQFF
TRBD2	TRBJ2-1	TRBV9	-	TGTGCCAGCAGCGTAGTGCCGGCTAGCGGGATGAATGAGCAGTTCTTC	CASSVVPASGMNEQFF
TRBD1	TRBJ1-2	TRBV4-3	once	TGCGCCAGCAGCCCGGACAGGGTTGGAGGCTACACCTTC	CASSPDRVGGYTF
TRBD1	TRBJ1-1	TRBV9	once	TGTGCCAGCAGCGTTGACAGGGGCACTGAAGCTTTCTTT	CASSVDRGTEAFF
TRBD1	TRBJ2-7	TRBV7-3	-	TGTGCCAGCAGCTTAACGGGCAGGGGGAAGGTAAGCGGGCAGTACTTC	CASSLTGRGKVSGQYF
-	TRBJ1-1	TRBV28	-	TGTGCCAGCAGTTTACCCCGCTCGGGGAACACTGAAGCTTTCTTT	CASSLPRSGNTEAFF
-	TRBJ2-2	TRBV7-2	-	TGTGCCAGCAGCTTCGGACGGGGTACCGGGGAGCTGTTTTTT	CASSFGRGTGELFF
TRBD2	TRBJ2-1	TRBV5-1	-	TGCGCCAGCAGCCCATGGACTAGCGGCAATGAGCAGTTCTTC	CASSPWTSGNEQFF
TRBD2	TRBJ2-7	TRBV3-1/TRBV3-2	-	TGTGCCAGCACCGGGGGGTTTACTAACCACATCGCGGGCTACGAGCAGTACTTC	CASTGGFTNHIAGYEQYF
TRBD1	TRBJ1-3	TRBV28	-	TGTGCCAGCAGAGGACAGGGGTCTGACACCATATATTTT	CASRGQGSDTIYF